This TCR beta chain was identified in a study of cytomegalovirus exposure and HLA in healthy donors. Primers included in the PCR were 60 Vbeta and 13 Jbeta primers. Assay: immunoSEQ multiplex PCR; the TCRdb copy retains only in-frame clones and omits some. Of about 140,000 clones in the sample, over 75% are singletons; the top ten hold about 1.3%. The V end lost 6 bases, the J end lost 1 base, and 15 bases lay between the germline ends. CDR1 is WSHSY and CDR2 is SAAADI in the germline V gene. The CDR3 totals 15 residues. The sequence derives from a female donor in good health and CMV-seronegative. Sequenced: PBMCs. The rearrangement joins TRBV10-2 to TRBJ1-1, with D tentatively TRBD1 (6 bases). Here the CDR3 reads CASRDPGHQNTEAFF. Written as DNA, the CDR3 is TGCGCCAGCAGGGACCCGGGACACCAGAACACTGAAGCTTTCTTT.